These 19 T cell receptor beta chains came from one sample sequenced in a study of OX40 agonist ivuxolimab in advanced cancers. Repertoires were generated with immunoSEQ multiplex PCR, while TCRdb's copy carries only in-frame clones and drops some. In the table there are about 160,000 clones, 90% to 95% of which are singletons. Sample: CD4+ or CD8+ T cells sorted from blood, taken in a trial of the OX40 agonist ivuxolimab. The receptors stem from an adult with an advanced solid tumor such as melanoma, head and neck, liver or kidney cancer.

The chain employs TRBV4-3 and TRBJ2-1; the match to TRBD2 covers 11 bases. Trimming took 4 bases from V and 0 from J; bases not matched to a gene: 11. The CDR3 extends over 19 amino acids. CDR1 is LGHNA, CDR2 YSLEER, per germline. The CDR3 here is CASSPSGRFSRDSYNEQFF. CDR3 DNA: TGCGCCAGCAGCCCTAGCGGGAGGTTCTCCCGCGACTCCTACAATGAGCAGTTCTTC.

CDR3 amino acids: CALGAGRTYNEQFF. DNA for the CDR3: TGTGCCCTGGGGGCGGGTAGGACCTACAATGAGCAGTTCTTC. The chain carries TRBV28 and TRBJ2-1; weak D call: TRBD1 (6 bases). This CDR3 spans 14 amino acids. Trimming cost V 11 bases and J 2 bases, with 16 bases left between them. CDR1 and CDR2 (germline): MDHEN, SYDVKM.

The chain employs TRBV4-3 and TRBJ2-2; 13 bases align to TRBD2. This CDR3 has 17 residues. Unmatched junction bases numbered 5, after V lost 7 bases and J lost 0 bases. Germline CDR1 LGHNA, CDR2 YSLEER. CDR3 sequence reads: CASTGTSGESNTGELFF. The CDR3 coding sequence is TGCGCCAGCACCGGGACTAGCGGGGAATCGAACACCGGGGAGCTGTTTTTT.

In DNA form, the CDR3 reads TGCGCCAGCAGCCAAGTCCTAGCGGGGGGGCCTTTTGAGCAGTTCTTC. It codes for CASSQVLAGGPFEQFF. The chain carries TRBV4-3 and TRBJ2-1; 12 bases are shared with TRBD2. V trimming: 1 base; J trimming: 9 bases; junction bases outside the gene matches: 7. Germline values: CDR1 LGHNA, CDR2 YSLEER. This CDR3 has 16 amino acids.

The V and J genes are TRBV5-6 and TRBJ2-5; TRBD2 might be the D (7 bases). The CDR3 runs 14 residues. Looked up from germline, CDR1 is SGHDT and CDR2 is YYEEEE. V was clipped by 2 bases and J by 1 base, with 9 bases between them. The CDR3 DNA is TGTGCCAGCAGCTTTCGGGGGGCCCAAGAGACCCAGTACTTC. Translating gives CASSFRGAQETQYF.

The rearrangement uses TRBV11-2 and TRBJ2-6; D gene ambiguous. This CDR3 spans 15 amino acids. Germline V gene sequence: CDR1 SGHAT, CDR2 FQNNGV. V was cut by 1 base and J by 2 bases, with 6 bases left in between. The CDR3 DNA follows: TGTGCCAGCAGCTTAGTCCGGGCTGGGGCCAACGTCCTGACTTTC. Its protein is CASSLVRAGANVLTF.

The chain carries TRBV6-5 and TRBJ1-2, with D perhaps TRBD1 (5 bases). Germline values: CDR1 MNHEY, CDR2 SVGAGI. The CDR3 loop spans 12 amino acids. V lost 5 bases and J 5 bases, leaving 9 bases between the germline ends. This chain's CDR3 is CASSGSGYGYTF. The CDR3 DNA is TGTGCCAGCAGTGGATCAGGGTATGGCTACACCTTC.

This clone appeared a few times. This chain connects TRBV2 to TRBJ2-7; D not certain. CDR3 length: 12 residues. Germline V gives CDR1 SNHLY, CDR2 FYNNEI. V lost 3 bases and J 4 bases, leaving 7 bases between the germline ends. In DNA, the CDR3 is TGTGCCAGCAGTGAGGGCAGTTACGAGCAGTACTTC. Amino acids: CASSEGSYEQYF.

This clone was counted once. This rearrangement joins TRBV5-8 to TRBJ2-5; 10 nucleotides align to TRBD1. Germline CDR1 reads SGHTS; CDR2 reads YDEGEE. The CDR3 covers 14 residues. V gave up 4 bases and J gave up 7 bases; unmatched junction bases: 7. CDR3 nucleotide sequence: TGTGCCAGCAGCCCAGGGACAGGGGAGAGGACCCAGTACTTC. This sequence encodes CASSPGTGERTQYF.

The gene calls are TRBV18 and TRBJ1-2, with D possibly being TRBD1 (5 bases). The CDR3 is 16 residues long. The germline V and J ends were trimmed by 6 bases and 5 bases, with 22 bases remaining between them. Germline-derived CDR1 and CDR2 are KGHSH and LQKENI. Here the CDR3 reads CASSGNERPGGYGYTF. The CDR3 DNA reads as TGTGCCAGCTCGGGGAACGAAAGGCCCGGGGGGTATGGCTACACCTTC.

The chain links TRBV19 to TRBJ2-5, with 9 bases matching TRBD1. Germline loops: CDR1 LNHDA, CDR2 SQIVND (reference sequence). The CDR3 is made up of 14 amino acids. V lost 3 bases and J lost 4; bases outside the gene matches: 3. The CDR3 loop reads CASSIGTGRETQYF. CDR3 DNA: TGTGCCAGTAGTATCGGGACAGGGAGAGAGACCCAGTACTTC. The full variable domain, in which reference TRBV19 and TRBJ2-5 provide the parts outside the CDR3, is DGGITQSPKYLFRKEGQNVTLSCEQNLNHDAMYWYRQDPGQGLRLIYYSQIVNDFQKGDIAEGYSVSREKKESFPLTVTSAQKNPTAFYLCASSIGTGRETQYFGPGTRLLVL.

The rearrangement links TRBV27 to TRBJ2-1; D might be TRBD1 (6 bases). Germline V gene sequence: CDR1 MNHEY, CDR2 SMNVEV (reference sequence). There are 10 residues in the CDR3. Trimming took 6 bases from V and 13 from J, leaving 10 bases between them. This CDR3 is CASRGQHQFF. CDR3 nucleotides: TGTGCCAGCAGGGGACAACACCAGTTCTTC.

V is TRBV5-1 and J is TRBJ1-3; unclear D gene. Trimming took off 3 bases at V and 6 bases at J, with 10 bases between the two ends. Germline V lookup: CDR1 SGHRS, CDR2 YFSETQ. CDR3 size: 13 residues. Here the CDR3 DNA reads TGCGCCAGCAGCTCCACCAATGAAAACACCATATATTTT. Its protein is CASSSTNENTIYF.

V and J are TRBV6-5 and TRBJ2-7, with a weak D call TRBD2 (6 bases). V was shortened by 6 bases and J by 7 bases, with 16 bases between the two germline ends. The CDR3 totals 13 residues. Germline V gene lookup returns CDR1 MNHEY and CDR2 SVGAGI. For the CDR3, the DNA is TGTGCCAGCAGCCCACCCGGACTACCTGAGCAGTACTTC. Translating gives CASSPPGLPEQYF.

In its sample, this clone was seen once. The chain couples TRBV5-6 to TRBJ2-7; 12 bases fit TRBD1. The CDR3 is made up of 14 amino acids. Germline V gene sequence: CDR1 SGHDT, CDR2 YYEEEE. The V segment lost 3 bases and the J segment 7 bases; nucleotides outside the gene matches: 5. CDR3 nucleotides: TGTGCCAGCAGCTGGGACAGGGGGCTGGGGGAGCAGTACTTC. This gives the protein CASSWDRGLGEQYF.

The rearrangement links TRBV25-1 to TRBJ2-5; 12 bases are a match to TRBD2. V lost 7 bases, J lost 6 bases, and 6 bases stayed unmatched. Germline values: CDR1 MGHDK, CDR2 SYGVNS. This CDR3 has 14 residues. The CDR3, as DNA: TGTGCCAGCACGGCTAGCGGGGGGGCGAAGACCCAGTACTTC. This encodes CASTASGGAKTQYF. The full variable domain, its missing parts supplied by reference TRBV25-1 and TRBJ2-5, is EADIYQTPRYLVIGTGKKITLECSQTMGHDKMYWYQQDPGMELHLIHYSYGVNSTEKGDLSSESTVSRIRTEHFPLTLESARPSHTSQYLCASTASGGAKTQYFGPGTRLLVL.

The chain carries TRBV7-2 and TRBJ1-1; D possibly corresponds to TRBD1 (6 bases). CDR3 length equals 13 residues. Germline CDR1 SGHTA, CDR2 FQGNSA. Trimming cost V 1 base and J 10 bases, with 13 bases left between them. The CDR3 sequence: CASSLDLGQPAFF. The CDR3 nucleotides are TGTGCCAGCAGCTTAGATCTCGGACAGCCAGCTTTCTTT.

V usage is TRBV21-1 and J usage is TRBJ1-4. TRBV21-1 is termed a pseudogene. The CDR3 contains 15 residues. The CDR3 region is CASSRRGGRNEKLFF. In nucleotides, the CDR3 is TGTGCCAGCAGCCGACGCGGGGGCCGTAATGAAAAACTGTTTTTT.

This clone was counted once. The CDR3 DNA reads TGTGCCAGCAGCTTAAACGGGGGGGAAGCTTTCTTT. It is translated as CASSLNGGEAFF. The chain employs TRBV7-9 and TRBJ1-1; possibly TRBD1 for D (5 bases). Germline V gene data show CDR1 as SEHNR and CDR2 as FQNEAQ (reference sequence). Trimming removed 2 bases at V and 8 bases at J, with 9 bases between. There are 12 residues in the CDR3. The variable domain in full, completed from reference TRBV7-9 and TRBJ1-1, reads DTGVSQNPRHKITKRGQNVTFRCDPISEHNRLYWYRQTLGQGPEFLTYFQNEAQLEKSRLLSDRFSAERPKGSFSTLEIQRTEQGDSAMYLCASSLNGGEAFFGQGTRLTVV.